This T cell receptor (beta chain) stems from a study of human T cells and chemical hapten exposure. At the level of the study: An approximately 2 cm by approximately 2 cm inner upper arm patch received 2% DPC for sensitization.

Time point denoted: patch test 2, 6 weeks after DPC sensitization. Treatment defined: therapeutic diphenylcyclopropenone sensitization with weekly scalp DPC. Before extraction, the whole blood was not fractionated, and total RNA was taken from it. This clonotype was counted many times. The library tagged individual cDNA molecules with unique molecular identifiers. MiXCR was run by TCRdb on the RACE reads, yielding one entry per CDR3 protein. Of 35,000 to 50,000 distinct CDR3 sequences listed, more than 9% are singletons. Trimming took off 2 bases at V and 4 bases at J, with 5 bases between the two ends. The CDR3 is 12 residues long. The germline V gene has CDR1 MNHEY and CDR2 SVGEGT.

The TCR comes from a woman aged 25 to 39 with alopecia areata. Some clones in this sample may be carry-over from other donors' samples. This specimen was whole blood, taken in connection with sensitization to the hapten diphenylcyclopropenone (DPC). The genes are TRBV6-2 or TRBV6-3 and TRBJ1-1; D uncertain. The chain's CDR3 is CASSYPLTEAFF. CDR3 DNA: TGTGCCAGCAGTTACCCTCTCACTGAAGCTTTCTTT.